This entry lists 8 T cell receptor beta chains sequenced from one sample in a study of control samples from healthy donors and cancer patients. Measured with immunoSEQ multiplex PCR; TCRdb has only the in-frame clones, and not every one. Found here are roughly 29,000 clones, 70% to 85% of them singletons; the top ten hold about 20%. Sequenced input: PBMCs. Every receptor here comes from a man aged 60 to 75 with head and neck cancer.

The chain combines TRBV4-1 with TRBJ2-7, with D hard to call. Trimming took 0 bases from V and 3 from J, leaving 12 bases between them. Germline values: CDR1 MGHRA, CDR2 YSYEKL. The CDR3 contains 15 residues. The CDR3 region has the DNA TGCGCCAGCAGCCAAGATGCAGGCGCCGGCTACGAGCAGTACTTC. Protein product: CASSQDAGAGYEQYF.

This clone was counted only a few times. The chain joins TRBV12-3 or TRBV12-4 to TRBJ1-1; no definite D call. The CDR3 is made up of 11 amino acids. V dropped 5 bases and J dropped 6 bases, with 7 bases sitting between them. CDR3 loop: CASSEWAEAFF. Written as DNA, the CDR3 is TGTGCCAGCAGTGAGTGGGCTGAAGCTTTCTTT.

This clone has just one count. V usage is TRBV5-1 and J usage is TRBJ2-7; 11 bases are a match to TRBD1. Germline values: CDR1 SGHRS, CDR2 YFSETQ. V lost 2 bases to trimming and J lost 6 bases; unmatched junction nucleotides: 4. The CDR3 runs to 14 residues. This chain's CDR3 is CASSFGTGGGEQYF. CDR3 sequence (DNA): TGCGCCAGCAGCTTCGGGACAGGGGGAGGCGAGCAGTACTTC.

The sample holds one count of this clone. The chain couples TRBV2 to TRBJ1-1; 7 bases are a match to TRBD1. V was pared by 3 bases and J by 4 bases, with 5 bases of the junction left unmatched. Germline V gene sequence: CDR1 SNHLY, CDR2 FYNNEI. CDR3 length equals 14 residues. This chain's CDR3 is CASSEDRLVTEAFF. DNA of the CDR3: TGTGCCAGCAGTGAGGACAGGCTCGTCACTGAAGCTTTCTTT.

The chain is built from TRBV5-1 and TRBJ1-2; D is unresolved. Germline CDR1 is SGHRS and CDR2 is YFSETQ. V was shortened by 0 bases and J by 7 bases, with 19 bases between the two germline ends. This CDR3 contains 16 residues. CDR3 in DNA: TGCGCCAGCAGCTTGGGTCAGTGGACGAAAGCTTTTGGCTACACCTTC. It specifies CASSLGQWTKAFGYTF.

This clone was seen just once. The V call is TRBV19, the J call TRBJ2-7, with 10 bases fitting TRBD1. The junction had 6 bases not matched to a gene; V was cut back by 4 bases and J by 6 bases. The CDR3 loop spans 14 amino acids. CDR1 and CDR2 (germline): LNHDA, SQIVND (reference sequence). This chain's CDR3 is CASSNRDRGSEQYF. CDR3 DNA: TGTGCCAGTAGTAACCGGGACAGGGGCTCCGAGCAGTACTTC.

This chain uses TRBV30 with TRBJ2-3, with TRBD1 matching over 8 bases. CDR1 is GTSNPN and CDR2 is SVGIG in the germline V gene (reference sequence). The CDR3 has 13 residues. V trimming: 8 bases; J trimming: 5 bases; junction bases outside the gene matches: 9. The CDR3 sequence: CARNRGSGDTQYF. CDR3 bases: TGTGCCCGTAACAGGGGGAGTGGAGATACGCAGTATTTT.

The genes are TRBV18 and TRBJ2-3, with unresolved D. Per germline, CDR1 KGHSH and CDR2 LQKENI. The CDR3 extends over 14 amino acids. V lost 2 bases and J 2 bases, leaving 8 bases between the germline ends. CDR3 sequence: CASSPVLDTDTQYF. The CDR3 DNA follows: TGTGCCAGCTCACCAGTCCTGGACACAGATACGCAGTATTTT.